The 21 T cell receptor beta chains below all came from one sample that was sequenced in a study of graft-versus-host responses after intestinal transplantation. These receptors have no known antigen. Assay used: immunoSEQ multiplex PCR; TCRdb lists only in-frame clones, some missing. This sample yields tens of thousands of clones, of which more than 85% are seen a single time; roughly 2% belongs to the top ten. The sample in question was unstimulated CD8+ T cells sorted from spleen or lymph node cells, obtained before intestinal transplant. These receptors all come from a human donor who received an intestinal transplant.

This chain uses TRBV30 with TRBJ2-1; 7 bases fit TRBD2. There are 14 residues in the CDR3. Germline CDR1 reads GTSNPN; CDR2 reads SVGIG (reference sequence). J lost 1 base, V lost 5 bases, and 5 bases had no gene match. The CDR3 DNA sequence: TGTGCCTGGGGGAGGGACTCGTCCTACAATGAGCAGTTCTTC. This sequence encodes CAWGRDSSYNEQFF.

The chain couples TRBV30 to TRBJ1-6; tentative D call: TRBD1 (5 bases). The germline V and J ends were trimmed by 0 bases and 9 bases, with 12 bases remaining between them. The CDR3 totals 14 residues. Germline lookup yields CDR1 GTSNPN and CDR2 SVGIG (reference sequence). The CDR3 coding sequence is TGTGCCTGGAGTGTAGGGCAGGGAATTTCACCCCTCCACTTT. Its protein is CAWSVGQGISPLHF. The whole variable domain, remainder taken from reference TRBV30 and TRBJ1-6, is SQTIHQWPATLVQPVGSPLSLECTVEGTSNPNLYWYRQAAGRGLQLLFYSVGIGQISSEVPQNLSASRPQDRQFILSSKKLLLSDSGFYLCAWSVGQGISPLHFGNGTRLTVT.

The CDR3 coding sequence is TGTGCCAGCTCACCCGGACAGGGATACGTCGACACTGAAGCTTTCTTT. Translated, it gives CASSPGQGYVDTEAFF. This sequence joins TRBV18 and TRBJ1-1; TRBD1 agrees at 8 bases. The CDR3 loop spans 16 amino acids. Per germline, CDR1 KGHSH and CDR2 LQKENI. The junction had 9 bases not matched to a gene; V was cut back by 3 bases and J by 3 bases.

The chain has TRBV4-1 and TRBJ2-7; 9 bases fit TRBD1. Germline CDR1 and CDR2: MGHRA and YSYEKL. J lost 3 bases, V lost 5 bases, and 5 bases had no gene match. The CDR3 loop spans 14 amino acids. CDR3 sequence: CASSEGTGNYEQYF. CDR3 bases: TGCGCCAGCAGCGAGGGGACAGGGAACTACGAGCAGTACTTC.

CDR3 sequence (DNA): TGCAGCGTTTACGACAGCCTGAATGAAAAACTGTTTTTT. Amino acids: CSVYDSLNEKLFF. V usage is TRBV29-1 and J usage is TRBJ1-4, with a weak D call TRBD1 (5 bases). Germline V gives CDR1 SQVTM, CDR2 ANQGSEA. The CDR3 is made up of 13 amino acids. Deletions cut 5 bases from V and 5 bases from J, with 12 bases between.

This chain connects TRBV14 to TRBJ1-1; no clear D. The CDR3 loop spans 11 amino acids. With 4 bases removed from V and 6 bases from J, the gap between germline ends came to 6 bases. Germline V CDR1 and CDR2: SGHDN, FVKESK. CDR3 sequence (DNA): TGTGCCAGCAGCCCCGGGTCTGAAGCTTTCTTT. As protein: CASSPGSEAFF.

The chain recombines TRBV7-9 with TRBJ2-1; 10 bases align to TRBD2. With 2 bases clipped from V and 0 bases from J, the junction kept 10 bases outside the gene matches. This CDR3 region has 19 residues. CDR1 SEHNR and CDR2 FQNEAQ come from the germline V gene (reference sequence). The CDR3 sequence is CASSLRDVAGGPSYNEQFF. The CDR3 nucleotides read TGTGCCAGCAGCTTAAGGGATGTAGCGGGGGGCCCCTCCTACAATGAGCAGTTCTTC.

In the case of this clone: Other DNA sequences in the same sample also yield this CDR3. The V gene is TRBV4-3, the J gene TRBJ2-1; 10 bases map to TRBD2. V gave up 1 base and J gave up 3 bases; unmatched junction bases: 9. This CDR3 contains 18 residues. Germline CDR1 and CDR2: LGHNA and YSLEER. The CDR3 loop is CASSQAIASGGNYNEQFF. In nucleotides, the CDR3 is TGCGCCAGCAGCCAAGCTATTGCTAGCGGGGGAAACTACAATGAGCAGTTCTTC.

The chain joins TRBV18 to TRBJ1-1; D perhaps matches TRBD1 (5 bases). V lost 0 bases, J lost 0 bases, and 8 bases lay in between. The germline CDR1 and CDR2 sequences are KGHSH and LQKENI. The CDR3 has 15 residues. The CDR3 coding sequence is TGTGCCAGCTCACCACCGCAGGGTGTGAACACTGAAGCTTTCTTT. Translation gives CASSPPQGVNTEAFF. The full variable domain, in which reference TRBV18 and TRBJ1-1 provide the parts outside the CDR3, is NAGVMQNPRHLVRRRGQEARLRCSPMKGHSHVYWYRQLPEEGLKFMVYLQKENIIDESGMPKERFSAEFPKEGPSILRIQQVVRGDSAAYFCASSPPQGVNTEAFFGQGTRLTVV.

The rearrangement joins TRBV27 to TRBJ2-7, with 14 bases fitting TRBD2. The CDR3 is 14 residues long. V lost 8 bases and J lost 7; bases outside the gene matches: 7. Germline loops: CDR1 MNHEY, CDR2 SMNVEV (reference sequence). The CDR3 region has the DNA TGTGCCAGCCAACGGACTAGCGGGGGGAGTGAGCAGTACTTC. Its translation: CASQRTSGGSEQYF.

The rearrangement links TRBV4-3 to TRBJ1-2; perhaps TRBD1 as D (6 bases). There are 15 residues in the CDR3. V lost 0 bases and J lost 5, with 13 bases in between. Germline-derived CDR1 and CDR2 are LGHNA and YSLEER. The CDR3 DNA is TGCGCCAGCAGCCAAGATAGAGGGGGTGGGTATGGCTACACCTTC. Amino acid sequence: CASSQDRGGGYGYTF.

The gene calls are TRBV4-3 and TRBJ1-1; 9 nucleotides align to TRBD1. The CDR3 is made up of 15 amino acids. V dropped 3 bases and J dropped 3; count of bases not matched to a gene: 5. The V gene's germline CDR1 is LGHNA and CDR2 YSLEER. In DNA form, the CDR3 reads TGCGCCAGCAGCCAGGACAGGGGCCAGGACACTGAAGCTTTCTTT. This codes for CASSQDRGQDTEAFF.

The chain couples TRBV7-8 to TRBJ2-7; 8 nucleotides align to TRBD1. CDR3 size: 15 residues. V trimming: 6 bases; J trimming: 5 bases; junction bases outside the gene matches: 12. Germline assignment: CDR1 SGHVS and CDR2 FQNEAQ. CDR3 coding DNA: TGTGCCAGCAGTCGCAATGGACAGGGCGTAGACGAGCAGTACTTC. Translation gives CASSRNGQGVDEQYF.

The chain recombines TRBV27 with TRBJ2-7; the match to TRBD1 covers 8 bases. The V and J ends lost 4 bases and 6 bases, in that order; junction bases with no gene match: 5. The CDR3 runs to 13 residues. Per the germline V gene, CDR1 is MNHEY and CDR2 is SMNVEV (reference sequence). The CDR3 DNA follows: TGTGCCAGCAGTTACAGGGGGGCGCGCGAGCAGTACTTC. It codes for CASSYRGAREQYF.

The rearrangement joins TRBV12-5 to TRBJ1-1; D not resolved. The germline V and J ends were trimmed by 1 base and 11 bases, with 8 bases remaining between them. Germline CDR1 and CDR2: LGHNT and FRNRAP. CDR3 length: 11 amino acids. Written as DNA, the CDR3 is TGTGCTAGTGGTTTGGGCGAGTCGGCTTTCTTT. The encoded protein is CASGLGESAFF.

In DNA, the CDR3 is TGTGCCAGCAGCCCCAGAGACGGACAGGGAACAGATACGCAGTATTTT. Its translation: CASSPRDGQGTDTQYF. The chain recombines TRBV7-2 with TRBJ2-3, with 8 bases identical to TRBD1. The junction had 10 bases not matched to a gene; V was cut back by 5 bases and J by 3 bases. Per the germline V gene, CDR1 is SGHTA and CDR2 is FQGNSA. This CDR3 is built from 16 residues.

The J gene is TRBJ2-1, the V gene TRBV27; D is uncertain. V shed 7 bases and J shed 2 bases, with 12 bases lying between them. CDR3 length: 14 amino acids. The germline V gene encodes CDR1 MNHEY and CDR2 SMNVEV (reference sequence). This chain's CDR3 is CASTSEAPYNEQFF. CDR3 bases: TGTGCCAGCACCTCCGAAGCGCCCTACAATGAGCAGTTCTTC.

The chain carries TRBV27 and TRBJ2-5; TRBD1 matches 7 bases. Trimming at V came to 5 bases and at J to 5 bases, leaving 8 bases not matched to a gene. Germline V CDR1 and CDR2: MNHEY, SMNVEV (reference sequence). The CDR3 contains 14 residues. The CDR3, as DNA: TGTGCCAGCAGTATGACAGGGAGTTGGGAGACCCAGTACTTC. Protein sequence: CASSMTGSWETQYF.

V usage is TRBV18 and J usage is TRBJ2-3; TRBD2 agrees at 9 bases. Looked up from germline, CDR1 is KGHSH and CDR2 is LQKENI. The trim removed 1 base at V and 4 bases at J, leaving 3 bases unmatched. The CDR3 length is 15 residues. The CDR3 coding sequence is TGTGCCAGCTCACCACTAGCGGGGGCGGCAGATACGCAGTATTTT. The encoded protein is CASSPLAGAADTQYF.

J is TRBJ2-3 and V is TRBV5-8; D might be TRBD1 (6 bases). Germline values: CDR1 SGHTS, CDR2 YDEGEE. Trimming shortened V by 4 bases and J by 2 bases, and 11 bases separated the two germline ends. This CDR3 is built from 14 residues. As DNA, the CDR3 is TGTGCCAGCAGCCCAGGGGATTCCACAGATACGCAGTATTTT. The encoded protein is CASSPGDSTDTQYF. Looking up the rest from reference TRBV5-8 and TRBJ2-3 gives the full variable domain: EAGVTQSPTHLIKTRGQQATLRCSPISGHTSVYWYQQALGLGLQFLLWYDEGEERNRGNFPPRFSGRQFPNYSSELNVNALELEDSALYLCASSPGDSTDTQYFGPGTRLTVL.

This chain uses TRBV10-3 with TRBJ2-1; 7 bases agree with TRBD1. The CDR3 covers 16 residues. Germline V lookup: CDR1 ENHRY, CDR2 SYGVKD. With 3 bases clipped from V and 4 bases from J, the junction kept 9 bases outside the gene matches. CDR3 amino acids: CAISDPGQFRYNEQFF. Here the CDR3 DNA reads TGTGCCATCAGTGACCCGGGACAGTTTAGGTACAATGAGCAGTTCTTC.